This entry lists 28 T cell receptor beta chains sequenced from one sample in a study of T cells in Graves' hyperthyroidism and ophthalmopathy. What was amplified from RNA transcripts were TCR beta CDR3 regions. A set of HTBI primers served as the primers for a first-round RT-PCR of the TCR CDR3. TCRdb reanalysed the multiplex PCR reads using MiXCR and keeps one entry per CDR3 protein. The data hold around 290,000 distinct CDR3 sequences, with about 17% observed a single time. The sample consisted of blood. The receptors shown here come from a woman aged 60-70 years with Graves' ophthalmopathy.

Note on this clonotype: A read error may account for a junction end that differs from germline. V and J are TRBV7-2 and TRBJ1-1; TRBD1 matches at 9 bases. This CDR3 spans 14 amino acids. CDR1 is SGHTA and CDR2 is FQGNSA in the germline V gene. CDR3 in DNA: TGCGCCAGCAGCTTAGTGGGGACAGGGCTTGAAGCTTTCTTT. This codes for CASSLVGTGLEAFF.

This clonotype was picked up many times. This chain uses TRBV2 with TRBJ1-3; maybe TRBD1 (6 bases). Trimming pared 5 bases from V and 0 bases from J, leaving 8 bases between. Germline assignment: CDR1 SNHLY and CDR2 FYNNEI. The CDR3 sequence is 14 residues long. CDR3 protein: CASSRDISGNTIYF. The DNA for the CDR3 is TGTGCCAGCAGTCGGGACATCTCTGGAAACACCATATATTTT.

This clonotype was counted ten times or more. V gene TRBV4-3 combines with J gene TRBJ1-6; no reliable D call. The CDR3 consists of 17 residues. Trimming pared 4 bases from V and 5 bases from J, leaving 18 bases between. Germline CDR1 reads LGHNA; CDR2 reads YSLEER. The CDR3 here is CASSLKIGALNNSPLHF. The CDR3 DNA reads TGCGCCAGCAGCCTCAAGATTGGCGCTTTAAATAATTCACCCCTCCACTTT.

This clonotype appeared many times. The chain employs TRBV5-1 and TRBJ2-7; tentative D call: TRBD2 (6 bases). The germline gives CDR1 SGHRS, CDR2 YFSETQ. V was cut by 1 base and J by 1 base, with 6 bases left in between. The CDR3 runs 13 residues. The CDR3 loop is CASSLRGSYEQYF. CDR3 DNA sequence: TGCGCCAGCAGCTTGCGGGGGTCCTACGAGCAGTACTTC. The full variable domain, with the rest looked up from reference TRBV5-1 and TRBJ2-7, is KAGVTQTPRYLIKTRGQQVTLSCSPISGHRSVSWYQQTPGQGLQFLFEYFSETQRNKGNFPGRFSGRQFSNSRSEMNVSTLELGDSALYLCASSLRGSYEQYFGPGTRLTVT.

Note on this clonotype: An end of the junction does not agree with germline; a read error may underlie this. The chain joins TRBV5-1 to TRBJ2-7; 7 bases align to TRBD2. CDR3 length equals 15 residues. The germline V gene has CDR1 SGHRS and CDR2 YFSETQ. This CDR3 reads CASSQSGLAAYEQYF. As DNA, the CDR3 is TGTGCCAGCAGCCAAAGTGGGCTAGCGGCCTACGAGCAGTACTTC.

This clonotype has a count of ten or more. The chain carries TRBV6-6 and TRBJ2-3; 9 positions match TRBD2. Germline CDR1 and CDR2: MNHNY and SVGAGI (reference sequence). Trimming took 0 bases from V and 8 from J; bases not matched to a gene: 15. The CDR3 consists of 18 residues. CDR3: CASSYSVLERGAPGTQYF. The DNA for the CDR3 is TGTGCCAGCAGTTACTCGGTGCTCGAGCGGGGGGCCCCGGGTACGCAGTATTTT.

About this clonotype itself: A much bigger clone sits one base away, suggesting this may be a read error. For the CDR3, the DNA is TGTGCCAGCAGTGGGTATTCCAGGAGGCGTGAAAAACTGTTTTTT. Translated, it gives CASSGYSRRREKLFF. The rearrangement links TRBV6-1 to TRBJ1-4; D is undetermined. Germline CDR1 and CDR2: MNHNS and SASEGT. V was clipped by 4 bases and J by 7 bases, with 16 bases between them. This CDR3 region has 15 residues.

V and J are TRBV2 and TRBJ1-2; no reliable D call. Germline lookup yields CDR1 SNHLY and CDR2 FYNNEI. There are 14 residues in the CDR3. V shed 2 bases and J shed 8 bases, with 15 bases lying between them. The CDR3: CASSETGSWSGYTF. The DNA of the CDR3 is TGTGCCAGCAGTGAAACCGGGAGTTGGTCGGGCTACACCTTC.

This clonotype was picked up many times. This chain connects TRBV18 to TRBJ2-7; the D is unclear. This CDR3 has 12 amino acids. Between the trimmed V and J ends, which lost 3 bases and 5 bases, there was a span of 8 bases. Germline CDR1 and CDR2: KGHSH and LQKENI. The CDR3 sequence: CASSPSGHEQYF. In DNA form, the CDR3 reads TGTGCCAGCTCACCCTCGGGTCACGAGCAGTACTTC.

This clonotype was counted a few times. It may be a read error: a sequence one base away is much more abundant. The genes are TRBV28 and TRBJ1-2; D gene uncertain. Germline V CDR1 and CDR2: MDHEN, SYDVKM. V lost 0 bases and J 7 bases, leaving 3 bases between the germline ends. The length of the CDR3 is 11 residues. As DNA, the CDR3 is TGTGCCAGCAGTTTATGGGGTGGCTACACCTTC. It is translated as CASSLWGGYTF.

This clonotype turned up a few times. This chain uses TRBV30 with TRBJ1-4; weak D call: TRBD1 (6 bases). The CDR3 extends over 13 amino acids. V dropped 4 bases and J dropped 6 bases, with 12 bases sitting between them. Germline V CDR1 and CDR2: GTSNPN, SVGIG (reference sequence). This CDR3 is CAWTPTGDEKLFF. The DNA of the CDR3 is TGTGCCTGGACCCCGACAGGCGATGAAAAACTGTTTTTT.

The rearrangement joins TRBV30 to TRBJ1-3, with D unresolved. The germline V gene encodes CDR1 GTSNPN and CDR2 SVGIG (reference sequence). The length of the CDR3 is 14 residues. The ends were cut back, 2 bases at V and 6 bases at J, with 14 bases in the middle. CDR3 sequence: CAWSQEGRENTIYF. DNA of the CDR3: TGTGCCTGGAGTCAAGAGGGTCGGGAAAACACCATATATTTT.

The sample holds many counts of this clonotype. The CDR3 spells CSASGPGILAGTQETQYF. The CDR3 nucleotides read TGCAGTGCCTCGGGACCAGGGATCTTAGCGGGGACCCAAGAGACCCAGTACTTC. The chain carries TRBV20-1 and TRBJ2-5; 8 bases line up with TRBD2. Looked up from germline, CDR1 is DFQATT and CDR2 is SNEGSKA (reference sequence). This CDR3 region has 18 residues. V shed 6 bases and J 1 base; nucleotides not matched to a gene: 19.

At least ten counts were recorded for this clonotype. The chain recombines TRBV5-8 with TRBJ2-1, with D unclear. V lost 4 bases to trimming and J lost 8 bases, with 13 bases between them. CDR3 size: 13 residues. In germline, CDR1 is SGHTS, CDR2 YDEGEE. CDR3 sequence: CASSENTFDEQFF. In DNA form, the CDR3 reads TGTGCCAGCAGCGAGAACACTTTCGATGAGCAGTTCTTC.

In its sample, this clonotype was seen many times. The chain employs TRBV7-2 and TRBJ1-2; possibly TRBD1 for D (5 bases). V was clipped by 4 bases and J by 1 base, with 16 bases between them. Germline V lookup: CDR1 SGHTA, CDR2 FQGNSA. This CDR3 spans 16 amino acids. The CDR3 is CASSSGGGWINYGYTF. CDR3 bases: TGTGCCAGCAGCTCCGGTGGGGGGTGGATTAACTATGGCTACACCTTC.

This clonotype occurred a few times. V is TRBV5-1 and J is TRBJ2-7; weak D call: TRBD1 (5 bases). Looked up from germline, CDR1 is SGHRS and CDR2 is YFSETQ. Trimming removed 4 bases from V and 7 bases from J, with 15 bases in between. The CDR3 is 13 residues long. The CDR3 sequence is CASSPAQGWEQYF. CDR3 bases: TGCGCCAGCAGCCCAGCCCAGGGATGGGAGCAGTACTTC.

The table lists this clonotype with a few counts. The rearrangement links TRBV10-1 to TRBJ2-1; 11 bases agree with TRBD2. V was pared by 4 bases and J by 7 bases, with 6 bases of the junction left unmatched. The CDR3 consists of 15 residues. The germline V gene encodes CDR1 WNHNN and CDR2 SYGVQD (reference sequence). Here the CDR3 DNA reads TGCGCCAGCAGTGGGGTAGCGGGGGGGAGAAATGAGCAGTTCTTC. Amino acids: CASSGVAGGRNEQFF.

In this sample, this clonotype turned up many times. V gene TRBV3-1 combines with J gene TRBJ2-1; TRBD2 aligns across 9 bases. Germline V gene sequence: CDR1 LGHDT, CDR2 YNNKEL (reference sequence). The CDR3 covers 13 residues. V gave up 3 bases and J gave up 15 bases; unmatched junction bases: 9. For the CDR3, the DNA is TGTGCCAGCAGCCAGGGGGTAGCGGGAGCTGGGTTCTTC. It encodes CASSQGVAGAGFF.

Notes on this clonotype: A much more abundant neighbour one base away suggests this may be a read error. The chain links TRBV20-1 to TRBJ2-5; 7 positions match TRBD2. The germline gives CDR1 DFQATT, CDR2 SNEGSKA (reference sequence). There are 13 residues in the CDR3. Germline trimming cut 5 bases from V and 2 bases from J; bases unmatched to any gene: 5. CDR3: CSARGREQETQYF. CDR3 DNA sequence: TGCAGTGCTCGGGGGAGGGAGCAAGAGACCCAGTACTTC.

This clonotype was seen many times. This chain connects TRBV28 to TRBJ2-1, with TRBD1 as a possible D gene (5 bases). Germline loops: CDR1 MDHEN, CDR2 SYDVKM. The V gene lost 3 bases and the J gene lost 3 bases, with 9 bases spanning the gap. This CDR3 comprises 14 residues. The CDR3 sequence is CASSFSDNYNEQFF. CDR3 bases: TGTGCCAGCAGTTTTTCGGACAACTACAATGAGCAGTTCTTC. Based on the CDR3 plus reference TRBV28 and TRBJ2-1, the full variable domain is DVKVTQSSRYLVKRTGEKVFLECVQDMDHENMFWYRQDPGLGLRLIYFSYDVKMKEKGDIPEGYSVSREKKERFSLILESASTNQTSMYLCASSFSDNYNEQFFGPGTRLTVL.

The chain couples TRBV5-1 to TRBJ2-5; 11 bases align to TRBD2. V shed 1 base and J 1 base; nucleotides not matched to a gene: 3. Germline loops: CDR1 SGHRS, CDR2 YFSETQ. The CDR3 runs 16 residues. CDR3 nucleotides: TGCGCCAGCAGCTTGACTAGCGGGAGCGGCCAAGAGACCCAGTACTTC. Its protein product is CASSLTSGSGQETQYF.

The sample holds a few counts of this clonotype. DNA for the CDR3: TGTGCCAGCAGACCAACAGGGATCAGTGGCTACACCTTC. This codes for CASRPTGISGYTF. This rearrangement joins TRBV28 to TRBJ1-2, with D possibly TRBD1 on 6 matching bases. Germline V CDR1 and CDR2: MDHEN, SYDVKM. This CDR3 contains 13 residues. Between the trimmed V and J ends, which lost 6 bases and 7 bases, there was a span of 15 bases.

This clonotype showed up many times. The rearrangement links TRBV30 to TRBJ2-1; 7 nucleotides align to TRBD1. Trimming took 2 bases from V and 8 from J; bases not matched to a gene: 3. The V gene's germline CDR1 is GTSNPN and CDR2 SVGIG (reference sequence). The CDR3 has 12 residues. CDR3 amino acids: CAWSNRGDEQFF. As DNA, the CDR3 is TGTGCCTGGAGTAACAGGGGCGATGAGCAGTTCTTC.

V and J are TRBV9 and TRBJ2-1; a weak D match, TRBD1 (6 bases). V dropped 2 bases and J dropped 9 bases, with 12 bases sitting between them. CDR3 size: 13 residues. The V gene's germline CDR1 is SGDLS and CDR2 YYNGEE. DNA for the CDR3: TGTGCCAGCAGCGTGTCAGGGGAAAGTGAGCAGTTCTTC. It codes for CASSVSGESEQFF.

The chain couples TRBV18 to TRBJ2-7, with TRBD2 as a possible D gene (5 bases). Germline V gives CDR1 KGHSH, CDR2 LQKENI. This CDR3 comprises 15 residues. Trimming took off 6 bases at V and 0 bases at J, with 15 bases between the two ends. The CDR3 spells CASSIESGVSYEQYF. The DNA of the CDR3 is TGTGCCAGCTCCATCGAAAGCGGTGTCTCCTACGAGCAGTACTTC.

This clonotype was seen only a few times. The rearrangement links TRBV4-2 to TRBJ2-1, with D uncertain. Germline V CDR1 and CDR2: LGHNA, YNFKEQ. There are 17 residues in the CDR3. Trimming left V 1 base short and J 1 base short, with 14 bases between. DNA of the CDR3: TGTGCCAGCAGCCAAGTCGTTCAAGAATATTCCTACAATGAGCAGTTCTTC. Translation: CASSQVVQEYSYNEQFF.

The CDR3, as DNA: TGCGCCAGCAGCTTCCTATTCACACGGGGGCGAGATTTCGGCGAAAAACTGTTTTTT. Its protein is CASSFLFTRGRDFGEKLFF. The chain uses TRBV5-1 and TRBJ1-4; tentative D call: TRBD1 (6 bases). This CDR3 comprises 19 residues. From germline, CDR1 is SGHRS and CDR2 YFSETQ. V was cut by 2 bases and J by 8 bases, with 28 bases left in between. The full variable domain, completed using reference TRBV5-1 and TRBJ1-4, is KAGVTQTPRYLIKTRGQQVTLSCSPISGHRSVSWYQQTPGQGLQFLFEYFSETQRNKGNFPGRFSGRQFSNSRSEMNVSTLELGDSALYLCASSFLFTRGRDFGEKLFFGSGTQLSVL.

This clonotype was seen repeatedly, ten times or more. This chain uses TRBV18 with TRBJ2-1; possibly TRBD2 for D (5 bases). Germline CDR1 and CDR2: KGHSH and LQKENI. The length of the CDR3 is 16 residues. Trimming left V 4 bases short and J 7 bases short, with 20 bases between. In nucleotides, the CDR3 is TGTGCCAGCTCACTCACCACCAGGAGAGGGTGGAATGAGCAGTTCTTC. It encodes CASSLTTRRGWNEQFF.